One and the same sample provided the 5 T cell receptor beta chains below, sequenced in a study of blood T cell repertoires in COVID-19. Some clones are missing from TCRdb's copy, which holds only in-frame ones; the method was immunoSEQ multiplex PCR. The sample lists roughly 480,000 clones, about 88% occurring once. The sequenced sample consisted of peripheral blood. These receptors all come from a man aged 18 to 30 with COVID-19, enrolled during active disease.

This chain uses TRBV11-2 with TRBJ2-2; 10 bases agree with TRBD1. J was trimmed by 4 bases and V by 1 base; bases with no gene match: 9. The CDR3 contains 18 residues. Germline V gives CDR1 SGHAT, CDR2 FQNNGV. The CDR3 sequence is CASSLGFRGTGVTGELFF. The CDR3 nucleotides are TGTGCCAGCAGCTTAGGGTTTAGGGGGACAGGGGTCACCGGGGAGCTGTTTTTT. Using reference TRBV11-2 and TRBJ2-2 for the parts outside the CDR3, the full variable domain is EAGVAQSPRYKIIEKRQSVAFWCNPISGHATLYWYQQILGQGPKLLIQFQNNGVVDDSQLPKDRFSAERLKGVDSTLKIQPAKLEDSAVYLCASSLGFRGTGVTGELFFGEGSRLTVL.

The chain is built from TRBV5-4 and TRBJ1-6; 9 bases agree with TRBD1. CDR3 length: 15 amino acids. Germline trimming cut 2 bases from V and 8 bases from J; bases unmatched to any gene: 5. The germline CDR1 and CDR2 sequences are SGHNT and YYREEE (reference sequence). CDR3 residues: CASSLGQGLDSPLHF. CDR3 DNA: TGTGCCAGCAGCTTAGGACAGGGGCTGGATTCACCCCTCCACTTT.

The rearrangement joins TRBV14 to TRBJ1-6; possibly TRBD1 for D (5 bases). Per the germline V gene, CDR1 is SGHDN and CDR2 is FVKESK. The CDR3 runs to 15 residues. The V end lost 0 bases, the J end lost 7 bases, and 10 bases lay between the germline ends. The DNA of the CDR3 is TGTGCCAGCAGCCAAGACCAGGGCTGGAATTCACCCCTCCACTTT. It specifies CASSQDQGWNSPLHF.

V usage is TRBV7-9 and J usage is TRBJ1-3; TRBD1 matches 11 bases. Per germline, CDR1 SEHNR and CDR2 FQNEAQ (reference sequence). V trimming: 5 bases; J trimming: 12 bases; junction bases outside the gene matches: 6. The CDR3 has 13 residues. CDR3 amino acids: CASSVRDRGGIYF. CDR3 coding DNA: TGTGCCAGCAGCGTCCGGGACAGGGGGGGCATATATTTT.

The chain joins TRBV28 to TRBJ1-2; the D is unclear. V lost 4 bases and J 4 bases, leaving 10 bases between the germline ends. This CDR3 spans 13 amino acids. Germline CDR1 reads MDHEN; CDR2 reads SYDVKM. CDR3 coding DNA: TGTGCCAGCAGTTCCCTCGGGTCCTATGGCTACACCTTC. Translation: CASSSLGSYGYTF.